A selection of T cell receptor beta chains follows, all from one sample in a study of vaccination and CD4 T cells after COVID-19. TCRdb reanalysed the PCR reads using MiXCR and keeps one entry per CDR3 protein. This sample has more than 15,000 distinct CDR3 sequences, with around 45% found just once. Which antigens these TCRs recognize remains unknown. This specimen was CD4+ T cells from blood, cultured in vitro, taken before SARS-CoV-2 vaccination. These receptors were obtained from a human donor who had recovered from COVID-19. CDR3s include the opening cysteine and the closing phenylalanine or tryptophan. Fields, in order: D gene, J gene, V gene, clone size, CDR3 DNA, CDR3 protein. D genes are given only for firm matches. Rows give clone size only sometimes, using once, few, many, or a class for an expanded clone.

d_gene: -
j_gene: TRBJ1-2
v_gene: TRBV11-2
abundance: -
CDR3nt: TGTGCCAGCAGCTTAGAAGGGGCAGGAGGTGGCTACACCTTC
CDR3aa: CASSLEGAGGGYTF

d_gene: -
j_gene: TRBJ1-2
v_gene: TRBV2
abundance: -
CDR3nt: TGTGCCAGCCAGGGCCGCTATGGCTACACCTTC
CDR3aa: CASQGRYGYTF

d_gene: -
j_gene: TRBJ1-1
v_gene: TRBV6-1
abundance: -
CDR3nt: TGTGCCAGCAGTGATTCGTCAGGGTACGGCACTGAAGCTTTCTTT
CDR3aa: CASSDSSGYGTEAFF

d_gene: -
j_gene: TRBJ1-3
v_gene: TRBV6-1
abundance: -
CDR3nt: TGTGCCAGCAGTGAAGCAGGGGGATATGGAAACACCATATATTTT
CDR3aa: CASSEAGGYGNTIYF

d_gene: -
j_gene: TRBJ1-2
v_gene: TRBV12-3/TRBV12-4
abundance: -
CDR3nt: TGTGCCAGCAGTTTGGGGGAAGGGAGTGGCTACACCTTC
CDR3aa: CASSLGEGSGYTF

d_gene: TRBD1
j_gene: TRBJ1-6
v_gene: TRBV7-9
abundance: -
CDR3nt: TGTGCCAGCAGCTCAAACCGGGACAGGGGTAATTCACCCCTCCACTTT
CDR3aa: CASSSNRDRGNSPLHF

d_gene: TRBD1
j_gene: TRBJ1-3
v_gene: TRBV28
abundance: -
CDR3nt: TGTGCCAGCAGTATTCCGGGACAGCGAGCTGGAAACACCATATATTTT
CDR3aa: CASSIPGQRAGNTIYF

d_gene: TRBD1
j_gene: TRBJ1-2
v_gene: TRBV7-2
abundance: few
CDR3nt: TGTGCCAGCAGCAAACCGGGACAGGCCTATGGCTACACCTTC
CDR3aa: CASSKPGQAYGYTF

d_gene: TRBD2
j_gene: TRBJ2-3
v_gene: TRBV27
abundance: -
CDR3nt: TGTGCCAGCAGTCCGAGACTAGCGGGAGGCACAGATACGCAGTATTTT
CDR3aa: CASSPRLAGGTDTQYF

d_gene: TRBD2
j_gene: TRBJ2-1
v_gene: TRBV7-2
abundance: -
CDR3nt: TGTGCCAGCAGCCAACTAGCGGGGGGCCAAACACTCAATGAGCAGTTCTTC
CDR3aa: CASSQLAGGQTLNEQFF

d_gene: TRBD1
j_gene: TRBJ2-2
v_gene: TRBV6-1
abundance: -
CDR3nt: TGTGCCAGCAGTCCCCTTGGACAGGGCGCCACCGGGGAGCTGTTTTTT
CDR3aa: CASSPLGQGATGELFF

d_gene: -
j_gene: TRBJ2-7
v_gene: TRBV28
abundance: -
CDR3nt: TGTGCCAGCAGTTCTACAGGCCTCTCTACCTACGAGCAGTACTTC
CDR3aa: CASSSTGLSTYEQYF

d_gene: -
j_gene: TRBJ1-5
v_gene: TRBV6-2/TRBV6-3
abundance: once
CDR3nt: TGTGCCAGCAGTTACAGATCTCGCCTAGAGGGGGTTGGACATTATAGCAATCAGCCCCAGCATTTT
CDR3aa: CASSYRSRLEGVGHYSNQPQHF

d_gene: TRBD1
j_gene: TRBJ2-1
v_gene: TRBV20-1
abundance: few
CDR3nt: TGCAGTGCTAGTCGGGACAGATTTTCCTACAATGAGCAGTTCTTC
CDR3aa: CSASRDRFSYNEQFF

d_gene: -
j_gene: TRBJ1-6
v_gene: TRBV7-9
abundance: -
CDR3nt: TGTGCCAGCAGCTTAGAGCAGAATTCACTCCTCCACTTT
CDR3aa: CASSLEQNSLLHF

d_gene: TRBD2
j_gene: TRBJ2-3
v_gene: TRBV6-5
abundance: -
CDR3nt: TGTGCCAGCAGTTACTCCGGGACTAGCGGGGGGGCTAATACGCAGTATTTT
CDR3aa: CASSYSGTSGGANTQYF

d_gene: -
j_gene: TRBJ2-6
v_gene: TRBV28
abundance: -
CDR3nt: TGTGCCAGCAGCCGTACTGGGGCCAACGTCCTGACTTTC
CDR3aa: CASSRTGANVLTF

d_gene: -
j_gene: TRBJ1-6
v_gene: TRBV25-1
abundance: few
CDR3nt: TGTGCCAGCAGTGCGGGGGGGCGCCGTAATTCACCCCTCCACTTT
CDR3aa: CASSAGGRRNSPLHF

d_gene: -
j_gene: TRBJ1-1
v_gene: TRBV19
abundance: -
CDR3nt: TGTGCCAGTAGCATGGGGCTGAGAATGAACACTGAAGCTTTCTTT
CDR3aa: CASSMGLRMNTEAFF

d_gene: -
j_gene: TRBJ1-2
v_gene: TRBV6-5
abundance: few
CDR3nt: TGTGCCAGCAGTTACTCGGTTCAGGGGATCACCTATGGCTACACCTTC
CDR3aa: CASSYSVQGITYGYTF

d_gene: TRBD2
j_gene: TRBJ2-5
v_gene: TRBV11-3
abundance: -
CDR3nt: TGTGCCAGCAGCCCGGGGGGGGCCCAAGAGACCCAGTACTTC
CDR3aa: CASSPGGAQETQYF

d_gene: -
j_gene: TRBJ1-2
v_gene: TRBV27
abundance: -
CDR3nt: TGTGCCAGCAGAGGGGAGGCTGGAGGTGGCTACACCTTC
CDR3aa: CASRGEAGGGYTF

d_gene: -
j_gene: TRBJ1-2
v_gene: TRBV20-1
abundance: few
CDR3nt: TGCAGTGCTAGAGATGGGAGGACAGCCACTAATGGCTACACCTTC
CDR3aa: CSARDGRTATNGYTF

d_gene: -
j_gene: TRBJ1-5
v_gene: TRBV19
abundance: -
CDR3nt: TGTGCCAGTAGTGGCCGCCGACAGCCTCAGCCCCAGCATTTT
CDR3aa: CASSGRRQPQPQHF

d_gene: TRBD1
j_gene: TRBJ1-1
v_gene: TRBV30
abundance: -
CDR3nt: TGTGCCTGGAGCACAGGGGGCTCCTCTCGTGGGACTGAAGCTTTCTTT
CDR3aa: CAWSTGGSSRGTEAFF

d_gene: TRBD1
j_gene: TRBJ1-5
v_gene: TRBV20-1
abundance: few
CDR3nt: TGCAGTGCTTCCCGGACAGGATCAGTAGACCAGCCCCAGCATTTT
CDR3aa: CSASRTGSVDQPQHF

d_gene: TRBD1
j_gene: TRBJ2-5
v_gene: TRBV12-3/TRBV12-4
abundance: -
CDR3nt: TGTGCCAGCAGCCTGAGCGTAGGGGGCGAGCAAGAGACCCAGTACTTC
CDR3aa: CASSLSVGGEQETQYF

d_gene: -
j_gene: TRBJ2-5
v_gene: TRBV20-1
abundance: few
CDR3nt: TGCAGTGCTCACCGGGGAGAGACCCAGTACTTC
CDR3aa: CSAHRGETQYF

d_gene: TRBD2
j_gene: TRBJ2-7
v_gene: TRBV25-1
abundance: -
CDR3nt: TGTGCCAGCAGTGAATTGGGGGCGGGAGGGCCGTACGAGCAGTACTTC
CDR3aa: CASSELGAGGPYEQYF

d_gene: TRBD1
j_gene: TRBJ1-2
v_gene: TRBV20-1
abundance: few
CDR3nt: TGCAGTGCTAGAACCCGGACAGGGGGTGGGAATGGCTACACCTTC
CDR3aa: CSARTRTGGGNGYTF

d_gene: -
j_gene: TRBJ1-5
v_gene: TRBV6-5
abundance: few
CDR3nt: TGTGCCAGCAGTTACATGGGGGCCAGCAATCAGCCCCAGCATTTT
CDR3aa: CASSYMGASNQPQHF

d_gene: -
j_gene: TRBJ2-1
v_gene: TRBV6-1
abundance: few
CDR3nt: TGTGCCAGCAGTGAAGTCGGGCAGTTCTTC
CDR3aa: CASSEVGQFF

d_gene: -
j_gene: TRBJ2-7
v_gene: TRBV6-1
abundance: few
CDR3nt: TGTGCCAGCAGGAACTTTCGGGGTTCCTACGAGCAGTACTTC
CDR3aa: CASRNFRGSYEQYF

d_gene: TRBD1
j_gene: TRBJ1-2
v_gene: TRBV25-1
abundance: -
CDR3nt: TGTGCCAGCAGTGTAGGGGGCTGGTATGGTGGCTACACCTTC
CDR3aa: CASSVGGWYGGYTF

d_gene: TRBD1
j_gene: TRBJ2-7
v_gene: TRBV11-2
abundance: -
CDR3nt: TGTGCCAGCAGCTCCCCCGGGACAGGCTCTTACGAGCAGTACTTC
CDR3aa: CASSSPGTGSYEQYF

d_gene: TRBD2
j_gene: TRBJ2-5
v_gene: TRBV7-8
abundance: few
CDR3nt: TGTGCCAGCAGCTTAGCGCGGCTAGCGGGGCCCCAAGAGACCCAGTACTTC
CDR3aa: CASSLARLAGPQETQYF

d_gene: -
j_gene: TRBJ1-1
v_gene: TRBV12-3/TRBV12-4
abundance: -
CDR3nt: TGTGCCAGCAGTCTCCTTGACGGGTCGGGGTCTTCTGGTTTCTTT
CDR3aa: CASSLLDGSGSSGFF

d_gene: -
j_gene: TRBJ2-5
v_gene: TRBV5-1
abundance: -
CDR3nt: TGCGCCAGCAGCATCGACTATCAAGAGACCCAGTACTTC
CDR3aa: CASSIDYQETQYF

d_gene: -
j_gene: TRBJ2-3
v_gene: TRBV7-9
abundance: -
CDR3nt: TGTGCCAGCAGCTCATACCGGCGTGCAGATACGCAGTATTTT
CDR3aa: CASSSYRRADTQYF

d_gene: -
j_gene: TRBJ1-6
v_gene: TRBV19
abundance: -
CDR3nt: TGTGCCAGTAGTATGGTTTGGGGGGATTCACCCCTCCACTTT
CDR3aa: CASSMVWGDSPLHF

d_gene: TRBD1
j_gene: TRBJ1-3
v_gene: TRBV7-9
abundance: once
CDR3nt: TGTGCCAGCAGCACGTCAGGACAGGCCTCGGGAAACACCATATATTTT
CDR3aa: CASSTSGQASGNTIYF

d_gene: TRBD1
j_gene: TRBJ2-1
v_gene: TRBV5-4
abundance: -
CDR3nt: TGTGCCAGCCATCGGCTGGGACAGTCTTTTGAGCAGTTCTTC
CDR3aa: CASHRLGQSFEQFF

d_gene: -
j_gene: TRBJ2-7
v_gene: TRBV12-3/TRBV12-4
abundance: few
CDR3nt: TGTGCCAGCAGTAAGGAGGGCCCGATGGGCTCCTACGAGCAGTACTTC
CDR3aa: CASSKEGPMGSYEQYF

d_gene: -
j_gene: TRBJ2-7
v_gene: TRBV4-3
abundance: -
CDR3nt: TGCGCCAGCAGCCAAGGCGTGGGCGGCACCCTCTACTTC
CDR3aa: CASSQGVGGTLYF

d_gene: -
j_gene: TRBJ2-5
v_gene: TRBV2
abundance: few
CDR3nt: TGTGCCAGCAGTGTTCAGGGGGAGACCCAGTACTTC
CDR3aa: CASSVQGETQYF

d_gene: -
j_gene: TRBJ1-2
v_gene: TRBV2
abundance: once
CDR3nt: TGTGCCAGCAGTGAAGAACGGGCAGGTCGGGATGGCTACACCTTC
CDR3aa: CASSEERAGRDGYTF

d_gene: -
j_gene: TRBJ1-1
v_gene: TRBV20-1
abundance: -
CDR3nt: TGCAGTGCTAGGGGGGGGGCTCCTAGTTGGGTGGACGGCGCTTTCTTT
CDR3aa: CSARGGAPSWVDGAFF

d_gene: -
j_gene: TRBJ1-5
v_gene: TRBV7-8
abundance: few
CDR3nt: TGTGCCAGCACCAAGGATCCAGGCAATCAGCCCCAGCATTTT
CDR3aa: CASTKDPGNQPQHF

d_gene: -
j_gene: TRBJ2-7
v_gene: TRBV11-2
abundance: -
CDR3nt: TGTGCCAGCAGCTTACAAGGGCGGGGGCGGATCTACGAGCAGTACTTC
CDR3aa: CASSLQGRGRIYEQYF

d_gene: TRBD2
j_gene: TRBJ2-3
v_gene: TRBV6-5
abundance: -
CDR3nt: TGTGCCAGCAGTTCCTTAGCGGGGGGACGCACAGATACGCAGTATTTT
CDR3aa: CASSSLAGGRTDTQYF

d_gene: TRBD1
j_gene: TRBJ2-1
v_gene: TRBV5-1
abundance: -
CDR3nt: TGCGCCAGCAGCGATATGGACAGGGGGCCGTTCAATGAGCAGTTCTTC
CDR3aa: CASSDMDRGPFNEQFF

d_gene: -
j_gene: TRBJ2-7
v_gene: TRBV6-5
abundance: -
CDR3nt: TGTGCCAGCAGTTTAACCCCGACAGGATACGAGCAGTACTTC
CDR3aa: CASSLTPTGYEQYF

d_gene: TRBD1
j_gene: TRBJ1-6
v_gene: TRBV6-1
abundance: -
CDR3nt: TGTGCCAGCATGGAGACAGGGGTCCCGCGGTCACCCCTCCACTTT
CDR3aa: CASMETGVPRSPLHF

d_gene: -
j_gene: TRBJ2-7
v_gene: TRBV7-2
abundance: -
CDR3nt: TGTGCCAGCAGCTCCACCGGGATCCGAACCTACGAGCAGTACTTC
CDR3aa: CASSSTGIRTYEQYF

d_gene: -
j_gene: TRBJ1-6
v_gene: TRBV5-5
abundance: -
CDR3nt: TGTGCCAGCAGCTTGGCGACAGCTACTAATTCACCCCTCCACTTT
CDR3aa: CASSLATATNSPLHF

d_gene: TRBD1
j_gene: TRBJ2-7
v_gene: TRBV19
abundance: large
CDR3nt: TGTGCCAGTAGCGACAGGGGCTCGTCCTACGAGCAGTACTTC
CDR3aa: CASSDRGSSYEQYF

d_gene: -
j_gene: TRBJ1-1
v_gene: TRBV28
abundance: -
CDR3nt: TGTGCCAGCCACGCCGGATCAGGTCTGAACACTGAAGCTTTCTTT
CDR3aa: CASHAGSGLNTEAFF

d_gene: -
j_gene: TRBJ1-1
v_gene: TRBV11-3
abundance: once
CDR3nt: TGTGCCAGCAGCAGAGGGGGTATGGGCACTGAAGCTTTCTTT
CDR3aa: CASSRGGMGTEAFF

d_gene: -
j_gene: TRBJ2-1
v_gene: TRBV7-7
abundance: few
CDR3nt: TGTGCCAGCAGCCCCCTGGCCTCCAATGAGCAGTTCTTC
CDR3aa: CASSPLASNEQFF